This is a list of T cell receptor beta chains from one sample in a study of response to subunit inactivated influenza vaccine. TCRdb re-called the RT-PCR reads with MiXCR, one entry per CDR3 protein. The data hold 500,000 to 650,000 distinct CDR3 sequences, with 7.5% to 8.5% observed a single time. The sample in question was PBMCs from blood, obtained about 23 months after vaccination. Receptor source: a man between 50 and 69 years old who received an inactivated influenza vaccine. CDR3s leave out the opening cysteine and the closing phenylalanine or tryptophan. D genes are given only for firm matches.

V: TRBV9; J: TRBJ2-1; D: -; CDR3: ASSVGEGGFEQF
V: TRBV19; J: TRBJ1-5; D: -; CDR3: ASTRGNQPQH
V: TRBV20-1; J: TRBJ2-1; D: TRBD1; CDR3: SARVDRGNEQF
V: TRBV5-1; J: TRBJ2-3; D: -; CDR3: ASRFLTGAMDTQY
V: TRBV9; J: TRBJ2-5; D: -; CDR3: ASSVSTGWEETQY
V: TRBV7-8; J: TRBJ2-2; D: TRBD1; CDR3: ASSPRIETGAGELF
V: TRBV12-3/TRBV12-4; J: TRBJ1-1; D: -; CDR3: ASSLMEKNTEAF
V: TRBV11-2; J: TRBJ2-3; D: -; CDR3: ASSRGTGYTDTQY
V: TRBV29-1; J: TRBJ2-1; D: -; CDR3: SVRRANEQF
V: TRBV7-8; J: TRBJ2-5; D: -; CDR3: ASRLRGPETQY
V: TRBV6-2/TRBV6-3; J: TRBJ2-7; D: TRBD2; CDR3: ASEFSGSLKEQY
V: TRBV7-9; J: TRBJ2-7; D: TRBD2; CDR3: ASSRGLAGGTYEQY
V: TRBV15; J: TRBJ2-5; D: -; CDR3: ATSRDLGGAETQY
V: TRBV4-2; J: TRBJ1-2; D: -; CDR3: ASSHSPWRGVNYGYT
V: TRBV28; J: TRBJ2-7; D: -; CDR3: ASSFGTGRREQY
V: TRBV5-1; J: TRBJ2-5; D: TRBD2; CDR3: ASSFRETSGSETQY
V: TRBV24-1; J: TRBJ2-1; D: -; CDR3: ATSEAGQRGNNEQF
V: TRBV4-2; J: TRBJ2-2; D: -; CDR3: ASSQSTNTGELF
V: TRBV15; J: TRBJ1-4; D: -; CDR3: ATSRDKGNNEKLF
V: TRBV2; J: TRBJ2-7; D: -; CDR3: ASDAGREYEQY
V: TRBV21-1; J: TRBJ1-4; D: -; CDR3: ASSKVRGRGVFWEKLF
V: TRBV10-3; J: TRBJ2-1; D: -; CDR3: AISVRSSYNEQF
V: TRBV7-3; J: TRBJ2-2; D: TRBD2; CDR3: ASSPSLAGGRTGELF
V: TRBV5-1; J: TRBJ2-3; D: TRBD2; CDR3: ASGTSGMPGTDTQY
V: TRBV5-4; J: TRBJ2-7; D: TRBD1; CDR3: ASSLTGGNEQY
V: TRBV4-3; J: TRBJ2-3; D: -; CDR3: ASSREGARTDTQY
V: TRBV27; J: TRBJ2-1; D: TRBD2; CDR3: ASSFSGGFYNEQF